These 3 T cell receptor beta chains came from one sample sequenced in a study of blood T cell repertoires in COVID-19. Clones were read by immunoSEQ multiplex PCR, and TCRdb kept only the in-frame ones, dropping some. The data hold around 130,000 clones, with about 86% observed a single time. The sample was PBMCs or T cells enriched from blood (not recorded which). The receptors originated from a man aged 35-49 years with acute COVID-19.

CDR3 DNA sequence: TGTGCCAGCAGTCTCCTCTTTCCCCAGGGAGGAAGCTACGAGCAGTACTTC. It codes for CASSLLFPQGGSYEQYF. The rearrangement links TRBV6-6 to TRBJ2-7; D is possibly TRBD2 (6 bases). The ends were cut back, 5 bases at V and 3 bases at J, with 23 bases in the middle. The CDR3 has 17 amino acids. Germline assignment: CDR1 MNHNY and CDR2 SVGAGI (reference sequence).

This chain joins TRBV27 and TRBJ1-1; 10 nucleotides agree with TRBD1. The CDR3 covers 17 residues. Germline V gene sequence: CDR1 MNHEY, CDR2 SMNVEV (reference sequence). The V gene end was trimmed by 5 bases and the J gene end by 4 bases; junction bases not matched to a gene: 13. Here the CDR3 reads CASSTLHLGQGTTEAFF. The CDR3 DNA reads as TGTGCCAGCAGTACGCTCCACCTGGGACAGGGGACCACTGAAGCTTTCTTT.

The chain couples TRBV5-1 to TRBJ2-3; 11 bases align to TRBD2. The CDR3 loop spans 16 amino acids. Germline CDR1 and CDR2: SGHRS and YFSETQ. J gave up 3 bases and V 0 bases, and 3 bases lay outside the gene matches. The CDR3 DNA is TGCGCCAGCAGCTTGGGGCTAGCGGGGGGAACAGATACGCAGTATTTT. This sequence encodes CASSLGLAGGTDTQYF.